Following are 25 T cell receptor beta chains from one sample sequenced in a study of T cells in women clearing cervical HPV infection. Profiled with immunoSEQ multiplex PCR; TCRdb holds only in-frame clones, not every one. The sample's table shows more than 20,000 clones. The sequenced material came from blood buffy coat. The receptors derive from a woman between 18 and 75 years old with a cervical HPV16 infection that either progressed to CIN3+ or cleared (not recorded which).

As regards this clone: The CDR3 end lies 3 residues beyond the end of the read and is filled in from the germline J gene. The chain recombines TRBV7-9 with TRBJ2-7, with D hard to call. CDR1 SEHNR and CDR2 FQNEAQ come from the germline V gene (reference sequence). V lost 5 bases and J 4 bases, leaving 6 bases between the germline ends. CDR3 length equals 11 residues. The CDR3 bases that were read are TGTGCCAGCAGCCCACAATACGAG. It encodes CASSPQYE. The CDR3 in full is CASSPQYEQYF.

Regarding this clone: The CDR3 end falls 3 residues outside the read, so it is completed with the germline J gene. The J gene is TRBJ2-5, the V gene TRBV6-4; D is undetermined. Per germline, CDR1 MRHNA and CDR2 SNTAGT. Trimming pared 5 bases from V and 6 bases from J, leaving 7 bases between. The CDR3 has 11 amino acids. Partial CDR3 DNA: TGTGCCAGCAGTCCCTTAAAGACC. The encoded protein is CASSPLKT. The CDR3 in its entirety is CASSPLKTQYF.

CDR3 protein: CASSPTGTVLNTEAFF. The CDR3 DNA, read in part, is TGTGCCAGCAGCCCCACAGGGACAGTTTTGAACACTGAA. The V call is TRBV7-8, the J call TRBJ1-1, with 7 bases lining up with TRBD1. Read sequence stops 3 residues before the CDR3 end, and the germline J gene provides the missing end. The germline gives CDR1 SGHVS, CDR2 FQNEAQ. Germline trimming cut 5 bases from V and 0 bases from J; bases unmatched to any gene: 9. The CDR3 totals 16 residues.

CDR3 amino acids: CASSQGPGQAYEQYF. Partial CDR3 DNA: TGTGCCAGCAGCCAGGGACCGGGACAGGCCTACGAG. The V and J genes are TRBV4-2 and TRBJ2-7, with 8 bases aligning to TRBD1. Read coverage stops 3 residues before the CDR3 terminus; the germline J gene supplies the remainder. CDR1 LGHNA and CDR2 YNFKEQ come from the germline V gene. The CDR3 loop spans 15 amino acids. After removal of 3 bases from V and 2 bases from J, the junction contained 6 bases not matched to a gene.

As for this clone: The read ends 3 residues before the CDR3 terminus; that terminus is restored from the germline J gene. This chain uses TRBV5-1 with TRBJ1-3; 7 bases fit TRBD1. The CDR3 loop spans 16 amino acids. The ends lost 1 base at V and 0 bases at J; junction bases unmatched: 4. Germline-derived CDR1 and CDR2 are SGHRS and YFSETQ. The CDR3 here is CASSLTGDPSGNTIYF. The DNA read from the CDR3 is TGCGCCAGCAGCTTGACAGGGGACCCCTCTGGAAACACC.

A word on this clone: The DNA ends 3 residues before the CDR3 does, and the rest of the CDR3 is filled in from the germline J gene. The chain is built from TRBV5-1 and TRBJ2-2; 11 bases match TRBD2. Germline trimming cut 4 bases from V and 3 bases from J; bases unmatched to any gene: 2. Germline V gene sequence: CDR1 SGHRS, CDR2 YFSETQ. The CDR3 covers 15 residues. The covered CDR3 bases are TGCGCCAGCAGCGAACTAGCGGGGGACACCGGGGAG. Translated: CASSELAGDTGE. The complete CDR3 protein is CASSELAGDTGELFF.

Of note for this clone: The read ends 3 residues before the CDR3 terminus; that terminus is restored from the germline J gene. This chain links TRBV20-1 with TRBJ2-1; 8 nucleotides agree with TRBD2. The ends lost 6 bases at V and 3 bases at J; junction bases unmatched: 10. This CDR3 spans 15 amino acids. Germline assignment: CDR1 DFQATT and CDR2 SNEGSKA (reference sequence). The part of the CDR3 DNA that was read is TGCAGTGCGCGCCCGCTAGCGGGCGGCTACAATGAG. This encodes CSARPLAGGYNE. The CDR3 reads in full as CSARPLAGGYNEQFF.

With respect to this clone: The read falls 3 residues short of the CDR3 end, and the missing part is taken from the germline J gene. V usage is TRBV7-2 and J usage is TRBJ2-4; a weak D match, TRBD2 (6 bases). The germline CDR1 and CDR2 sequences are SGHTA and FQGNSA. There are 13 residues in the CDR3. The CDR3 DNA, read in part, is TGTGCCAGCAGCTTAGGGCGGGATCAGCCT. Translation gives CASSLGRDQP. The CDR3 reads in full as CASSLGRDQPQYF. The complete variable domain, with remaining parts taken from reference TRBV7-2 and TRBJ2-4, reads GAGVSQSPSNKVTEKGKDVELRCDPISGHTALYWYRQSLGQGLEFLIYFQGNSAPDKSGLPSDRFSAERTGGSVSTLTIQRTQQEDSAVYLCASSLGRDQPQYFGAGTRLSVL.

Notes on this clone: Sequencing ends 3 residues short of the CDR3 end; the germline J gene provides the rest. This chain uses TRBV19 with TRBJ2-1, with a weak D call TRBD2 (6 bases). CDR1 is LNHDA, CDR2 SQIVND, per germline (reference sequence). V was shortened by 4 bases and J by 7 bases, with 17 bases between the two germline ends. CDR3 length: 15 residues. The sequenced part of the CDR3 DNA is TGTGCCAGTAGTACTCGACTAGGGCGGCCTAATGAG. This gives the protein CASSTRLGRPNE. The whole CDR3 sequence reads CASSTRLGRPNEQFF. The complete variable domain, with remaining parts taken from reference TRBV19 and TRBJ2-1, reads DGGITQSPKYLFRKEGQNVTLSCEQNLNHDAMYWYRQDPGQGLRLIYYSQIVNDFQKGDIAEGYSVSREKKESFPLTVTSAQKNPTAFYLCASSTRLGRPNEQFFGPGTRLTVL.

With regard to this clone: Read sequence stops 3 residues before the CDR3 end, and the germline J gene provides the missing end. The chain joins TRBV24-1 to TRBJ2-2, with TRBD1 matching 8 bases. The CDR3 is 16 amino acids. The V and J ends lost 3 bases and 7 bases, in that order; junction bases with no gene match: 9. CDR1 and CDR2 (germline): KGHDR, SFDVKD. The CDR3: CATSDAPTGGFGELFF. CDR3 bases read: TGTGCCACCAGTGATGCTCCTACAGGGGGATTCGGGGAG.

Points on this clone: The read ends 3 residues shy of where the CDR3 ends; the end is completed using the germline J gene. This sequence joins TRBV5-5 and TRBJ2-4, with 7 positions matching TRBD2. The germline gives CDR1 SGHKS, CDR2 YYEKEE (reference sequence). J was trimmed by 9 bases and V by 4 bases; bases with no gene match: 7. The CDR3 loop spans 13 amino acids. CDR3 sequence: CASSLGGWGIQYF. CDR3 DNA (partial): TGTGCCAGCAGCCTCGGGGGGTGGGGCATT.

For this clone: A junction end diverges from the germline sequence, so it may reflect a read error. The missing CDR3 end, 3 residues past where the read stops, is filled in from the germline J gene. The chain uses TRBV7-9 and TRBJ2-3, with D unresolved. The CDR3 is 13 residues long. Germline loops: CDR1 SEHNR, CDR2 FQNEAQ (reference sequence). The sequenced CDR3 bases are TGTGCCAGCAGCTTAGGTTTACCAGAGACG. The encoded protein is CASSLGLPET. Given in full, the CDR3 is CASSLGLPETQYF.

Concerning this clone: The observed sequence ends 3 residues before the CDR3 terminus, with the missing tail filled in from the germline J gene. This chain uses TRBV5-1 with TRBJ1-4; 9 bases align to TRBD1. Germline V gene data show CDR1 as SGHRS and CDR2 as YFSETQ. Trimming cost V 3 bases and J 7 bases; bases outside gene matches: 4. This CDR3 contains 14 residues. CDR3 amino acids: CASSYTGGIEKLFF. The CDR3 DNA, read in part, is TGCGCCAGCAGCTATACAGGGGGCATTGAAAAA. Complete variable domain (other parts from reference TRBV5-1 and TRBJ1-4): KAGVTQTPRYLIKTRGQQVTLSCSPISGHRSVSWYQQTPGQGLQFLFEYFSETQRNKGNFPGRFSGRQFSNSRSEMNVSTLELGDSALYLCASSYTGGIEKLFFGSGTQLSVL.

As to this clone: Read data end 3 residues before the CDR3 end; the end is taken from the germline J gene. The gene calls are TRBV20-1 and TRBJ1-3; 7 bases map to TRBD1. Germline V CDR1 and CDR2: DFQATT, SNEGSKA (reference sequence). The CDR3 length is 15 residues. V was pared by 2 bases and J by 0 bases, with 4 bases of the junction left unmatched. CDR3 region: CSARPGQSSGNTIYF. The sequenced part of the CDR3 DNA is TGCAGTGCTAGACCGGGACAGAGCTCTGGAAACACC.

In regard to this clone: The read stops 3 residues short of the end of the CDR3; the missing end is completed from the germline J gene. The V and J genes are TRBV9 and TRBJ2-5; 8 positions agree with TRBD2. The CDR3 length is 13 residues. Germline assignment: CDR1 SGDLS and CDR2 YYNGEE. The junction had 5 bases not matched to a gene; V was cut back by 3 bases and J by 7 bases. The part of the CDR3 DNA that was read is TGTGCCAGCAGCGCGGGGGGGTTGTTGACC. Residues: CASSAGGLLT. In full, the CDR3 reads CASSAGGLLTQYF. Full variable domain (missing parts from reference TRBV9 and TRBJ2-5): DSGVTQTPKHLITATGQRVTLRCSPRSGDLSVYWYQQSLDQGLQFLIQYYNGEERAKGNILERFSAQQFPDLHSELNLSSLELGDSALYFCASSAGGLLTQYFGPGTRLLVL.

A word on this clone: The sequence runs out 3 residues before the end of the CDR3; the remainder is reconstructed from the germline J gene. The chain couples TRBV7-3 to TRBJ2-7; weak D call: TRBD1 (6 bases). The CDR3 runs 15 residues. Trimming removed 5 bases at V and 6 bases at J, with 20 bases between. Per the germline V gene, CDR1 is SGHTA and CDR2 is FQGTGA. The sequenced part of the CDR3 DNA is TGTGCCAGCAGCCCTCAAAGGAGAGGGGGTGGCGAG. Translated: CASSPQRRGGGE. The CDR3 in its entirety is CASSPQRRGGGEQYF. Looking up the rest from reference TRBV7-3 and TRBJ2-7 gives the full variable domain: GAGVSQTPSNKVTEKGKYVELRCDPISGHTALYWYRQSLGQGPEFLIYFQGTGAADDSGLPNDRFFAVRPEGSVSTLKIQRTERGDSAVYLCASSPQRRGGGEQYFGPGTRLTVT.

In the case of this clone: The CDR3 is cut off 3 residues early in the read; its end comes from the germline J gene. This chain uses TRBV10-1 with TRBJ2-7; no definite D call. V was shortened by 1 base and J by 3 bases, with 4 bases between the two germline ends. The length of the CDR3 is 12 residues. Per germline, CDR1 WNHNN and CDR2 SYGVQD (reference sequence). The CDR3 loop is CASSEFGYEQYF. CDR3 DNA, as far as it was read: TGCGCCAGCAGTGAGTTCGGCTACGAG.

As concerns this clone: The read terminates 3 residues before the CDR3 end, so the remaining end is supplied by the germline J gene. V is TRBV18 and J is TRBJ1-2; D is uncertain. This CDR3 region has 13 residues. CDR1 is KGHSH, CDR2 LQKENI, per germline. The CDR3 loop is CASSPTSGRDYTF. The sequenced CDR3 bases are TGTGCCAGCTCACCAACTAGCGGGAGAGAC.

The DNA read from the CDR3 is TGCGCCAGCAGCTGGAGGGGGCGCGGAACTGAA. Translating gives CASSWRGRGTE. The whole CDR3 protein is CASSWRGRGTEAFF. The chain joins TRBV5-1 to TRBJ1-1, with TRBD1 matching 7 bases. The read ends 3 residues shy of where the CDR3 ends; the end is completed using the germline J gene. Germline CDR1 reads SGHRS; CDR2 reads YFSETQ. The CDR3 extends over 14 amino acids. V was clipped by 3 bases and J by 5 bases; unmatched bases: 7.

About this clone: The read is 3 residues too short to cover the CDR3 end, so that end is filled in from the germline J gene. V and J are TRBV29-1 and TRBJ1-1; a possible D gene is TRBD1 (6 bases). V shed 7 bases and J shed 4 bases, with 16 bases lying between them. This CDR3 contains 13 residues. Germline V gene lookup returns CDR1 SQVTM and CDR2 ANQGSEA. Here the CDR3 reads CSASLQGGTEAFF. Partial CDR3 DNA: TGCAGCGCTAGCCTACAGGGCGGCACTGAA. Variable domain in full (rest from reference TRBV29-1 and TRBJ1-1): SAVISQKPSRDICQRGTSLTIQCQVDSQVTMMFWYRQQPGQSLTLIATANQGSEATYESGFVIDKFPISRPNLTFSTLTVSNMSPEDSSIYLCSASLQGGTEAFFGQGTRLTVV.

A remark on this clone: The read gets to within 3 residues of the CDR3 end, and the germline J gene fills in the rest. V and J are TRBV20-1 and TRBJ1-2, with TRBD1 identical over 9 bases. Germline V gene lookup returns CDR1 DFQATT and CDR2 SNEGSKA (reference sequence). The CDR3 runs 14 residues. The ends lost 3 bases at V and 7 bases at J; junction bases unmatched: 9. The CDR3 bases that were read are TGCAGTGCTAGGTGGGACAGGGTCCGTTTTGGC. Translating it yields CSARWDRVRFG. The complete CDR3 protein is CSARWDRVRFGYTF.

The CDR3 protein is CASSLAQGQETQYF. CDR3 bases read: TGTGCCAGCAGCTTAGCGCAGGGGCAAGAGACG. The chain employs TRBV7-9 and TRBJ2-3; weak D call: TRBD1 (6 bases). The observed sequence ends 3 residues before the CDR3 terminus, with the missing tail filled in from the germline J gene. The germline V gene has CDR1 SEHNR and CDR2 FQNEAQ (reference sequence). This CDR3 spans 14 amino acids.

For this clone: The CDR3 end falls 3 residues outside the read, so it is completed with the germline J gene. This chain links TRBV25-1 with TRBJ2-4, with a tentative D call TRBD2 (6 bases). Trimming took 1 base from V and 1 from J, leaving 14 bases between them. The CDR3 sequence is 17 residues long. Per the germline V gene, CDR1 is MGHDK and CDR2 is SYGVNS. CDR3 amino acids: CASSEFGGAEAKNIQYF. The sequenced CDR3 bases are TGTGCCAGCAGTGAATTCGGGGGAGCTGAGGCCAAAAACATT. Complete variable domain (other parts from reference TRBV25-1 and TRBJ2-4): EADIYQTPRYLVIGTGKKITLECSQTMGHDKMYWYQQDPGMELHLIHYSYGVNSTEKGDLSSESTVSRIRTEHFPLTLESARPSHTSQYLCASSEFGGAEAKNIQYFGAGTRLSVL.

Comment on this clone: The missing CDR3 end, 3 residues past where the read stops, is filled in from the germline J gene. This sequence joins TRBV2 and TRBJ2-1; TRBD1 might be the D (5 bases). This CDR3 contains 15 residues. Per the germline V gene, CDR1 is SNHLY and CDR2 is FYNNEI. Trimming removed 2 bases at V and 1 base at J, with 9 bases between. The covered CDR3 bases are TGTGCCAGCAGTGAACAGGGTATTTCCTACAATGAG. Translated, it gives CASSEQGISYNE. The whole CDR3 is CASSEQGISYNEQFF. Variable domain in full (rest from reference TRBV2 and TRBJ2-1): EPEVTQTPSHQVTQMGQEVILRCVPISNHLYFYWYRQILGQKVEFLVSFYNNEISEKSEIFDDQFSVERPDGSNFTLKIRSTKLEDSAMYFCASSEQGISYNEQFFGPGTRLTVL.

Regarding this clone: The read ends 3 residues before the CDR3 terminus; that terminus is restored from the germline J gene. The chain combines TRBV6-4 with TRBJ1-1; D not resolved. Trimming took 4 bases from V and 0 from J, leaving 6 bases between them. This CDR3 is built from 13 residues. Germline assignment: CDR1 MRHNA and CDR2 SNTAGT. CDR3 loop: CASSGGMNTEAFF. CDR3 DNA (partial): TGTGCCAGCAGTGGTGGCATGAACACTGAA.